This TCR beta chain was recovered during a study of T-cell memory formation after mild COVID-19. MiXCR, applied by TCRdb to the 5' RACE reads, yields one record per CDR3 protein. The sample lists about 38,000 distinct CDR3 sequences; 10% to 12% were seen once. The sequence was collected from a man between 18 and 35 years old who had mild COVID-19 (a few samples of this study predate the infection). Cell type and time point are not known. Sequenced: PBMCs or a T cell subset sorted from them (not recorded which).

CDR3: CASSPSGRAGNEQFF. CDR3 nucleotides: TGTGCCAGCAGTCCGAGCGGGAGGGCCGGGAATGAGCAGTTCTTC. The gene calls are TRBV12-3 or TRBV12-4 and TRBJ2-1, with 10 bases aligning to TRBD2. J was trimmed by 7 bases and V by 5 bases; bases with no gene match: 8. This CDR3 contains 15 residues.